Listed below are T cell receptor beta chains from one sample, sequenced in a study of T cell responses to AZD1222 COVID-19 vaccine. Sequencing was performed with immunoSEQ multiplex PCR; in TCRdb, only in-frame clones are kept and a portion is missing. The profile shows approximately 82,000 clones, 80% to 95% of them singletons. The source material was peripheral blood, sampled 28 days after the second AZD1222 dose. The receptor set was obtained from an adult who received the AZD1222 COVID-19 vaccine. Both conserved end residues are part of each CDR3. A D gene is named only where the DNA matches it firmly. Size values are once, few and many counts, or a class for expanded clones, and some rows have none.

v_gene: TRBV3-1/TRBV3-2; j_gene: TRBJ1-2; abundance: -; d_gene: -; CDR3aa: CASTEEGKNYGYTF; CDR3nt: TGTGCCAGCACCGAGGAAGGGAAAAATTATGGCTACACCTTC
v_gene: TRBV27; j_gene: TRBJ1-5; abundance: -; d_gene: -; CDR3aa: CASRPGVLGQPQHF; CDR3nt: TGTGCCAGCAGACCAGGAGTTCTGGGGCAGCCCCAGCATTTT
v_gene: TRBV20-1; j_gene: TRBJ1-2; abundance: -; d_gene: TRBD1; CDR3aa: CSASGTVYGYTF; CDR3nt: TGCAGTGCTAGTGGGACAGTCTATGGCTACACCTTC
v_gene: TRBV5-8; j_gene: TRBJ1-1; abundance: -; d_gene: -; CDR3aa: CASSLDGGANTEAFF; CDR3nt: TGTGCCAGCAGCTTGGATGGGGGGGCGAACACTGAAGCTTTCTTT
v_gene: TRBV7-6; j_gene: TRBJ2-5; abundance: -; d_gene: TRBD1; CDR3aa: CASSLVGTGETQYF; CDR3nt: TGTGCCAGCAGCTTAGTAGGGACAGGCGAGACCCAGTACTTC
v_gene: TRBV21-1; j_gene: TRBJ2-7; abundance: -; d_gene: -; CDR3aa: CASSASTEQYF; CDR3nt: TGTGCCAGCAGCGCCTCCACCGAGCAGTACTTC
v_gene: TRBV9; j_gene: TRBJ2-5; abundance: once; d_gene: -; CDR3aa: CASSARGQPDQETQYF; CDR3nt: TGTGCCAGCAGTGCTAGGGGTCAACCTGACCAAGAGACCCAGTACTTC
v_gene: TRBV30; j_gene: TRBJ1-2; abundance: -; d_gene: -; CDR3aa: CAWSGTGSYGYTF; CDR3nt: TGTGCCTGGAGTGGCACAGGGAGCTATGGCTACACCTTC
v_gene: TRBV5-1; j_gene: TRBJ1-1; abundance: -; d_gene: -; CDR3aa: CASSGVLTEAFF; CDR3nt: TGCGCCAGCAGTGGGGTCCTCACTGAAGCTTTCTTT
v_gene: TRBV19; j_gene: TRBJ1-1; abundance: -; d_gene: TRBD1; CDR3aa: CASREGQIKNSEAFF; CDR3nt: TGTGCCAGCAGAGAGGGACAGATCAAAAACAGTGAAGCTTTCTTT
v_gene: TRBV19; j_gene: TRBJ1-2; abundance: -; d_gene: -; CDR3aa: CASSTGTAYGYTF; CDR3nt: TGTGCCAGTAGTACCGGGACGGCCTATGGCTACACCTTC
v_gene: TRBV2; j_gene: TRBJ1-1; abundance: -; d_gene: -; CDR3aa: CASSESGILMNTEAFF; CDR3nt: TGTGCCAGCAGTGAGTCCGGGATACTGATGAACACTGAAGCTTTCTTT
v_gene: TRBV1; j_gene: TRBJ2-7; abundance: once; d_gene: -; CDR3aa: CTSSQAKPGLAGGVRYEQYF; CDR3nt: TGCACCAGCAGCCAAGCCAAGCCGGGACTAGCGGGGGGAGTCCGTTACGAGCAGTACTTC
v_gene: TRBV27; j_gene: TRBJ1-1; abundance: -; d_gene: -; CDR3aa: CASSVGNSWTEAFF; CDR3nt: TGTGCCAGCAGCGTGGGTAACAGTTGGACTGAAGCTTTCTTT
v_gene: TRBV19; j_gene: TRBJ1-1; abundance: -; d_gene: TRBD1; CDR3aa: CASRRQGANTEAFF; CDR3nt: TGTGCCAGTCGACGACAGGGGGCGAACACTGAAGCTTTCTTT
v_gene: TRBV2; j_gene: TRBJ1-2; abundance: once; d_gene: TRBD1; CDR3aa: CASSRTGPEGYTF; CDR3nt: TGTGCCAGCAGTCGGACAGGGCCCGAGGGCTACACCTTC
v_gene: TRBV11-3; j_gene: TRBJ2-4; abundance: few; d_gene: -; CDR3aa: CASSPTGPSYIQYF; CDR3nt: TGTGCCAGCAGCCCCACCGGACCCTCCTACATTCAGTACTTC
v_gene: TRBV30; j_gene: TRBJ1-4; abundance: -; d_gene: -; CDR3aa: CAGSGLPTTNEKLFF; CDR3nt: TGTGCCGGGTCCGGGTTGCCAACAACTAATGAAAAACTGTTTTTT
v_gene: TRBV28; j_gene: TRBJ1-2; abundance: -; d_gene: TRBD1; CDR3aa: CASTSQGVVFGYTF; CDR3nt: TGTGCCAGCACCTCCCAGGGGGTAGTCTTTGGCTACACCTTC
v_gene: TRBV18; j_gene: TRBJ2-1; abundance: -; d_gene: -; CDR3aa: CASSPPGARSYNEQFF; CDR3nt: TGTGCCAGCTCACCACCAGGAGCGCGCTCCTACAATGAGCAGTTCTTC
v_gene: TRBV11-1; j_gene: TRBJ1-6; abundance: -; d_gene: TRBD1; CDR3aa: CASSRDRGNSPLHF; CDR3nt: TGTGCCAGCAGCCGGGACAGGGGTAATTCACCCCTCCACTTT
v_gene: TRBV5-6; j_gene: TRBJ2-3; abundance: -; d_gene: -; CDR3aa: CASSLMRGLTLTDTQYF; CDR3nt: TGTGCCAGCAGCTTGATGCGGGGACTGACTCTGACAGATACGCAGTATTTT
v_gene: TRBV5-1; j_gene: TRBJ2-1; abundance: -; d_gene: TRBD1; CDR3aa: CASSLETGSNEQFF; CDR3nt: TGCGCCAGCAGCCTAGAGACAGGGTCCAATGAGCAGTTCTTC
v_gene: TRBV30; j_gene: TRBJ1-5; abundance: -; d_gene: -; CDR3aa: CAWSSGSWRNQPQHF; CDR3nt: TGTGCCTGGAGCTCGGGTTCGTGGCGAAATCAGCCCCAGCATTTT
v_gene: TRBV11-2; j_gene: TRBJ2-5; abundance: -; d_gene: -; CDR3aa: CASSLAGGGETQYF; CDR3nt: TGTGCCAGCAGCTTAGCAGGAGGCGGGGAGACCCAGTACTTC
v_gene: TRBV2; j_gene: TRBJ1-1; abundance: -; d_gene: TRBD1; CDR3aa: CASRYRGSTEAFF; CDR3nt: TGTGCCAGCAGGTACAGGGGGTCCACTGAAGCTTTCTTT
v_gene: TRBV14; j_gene: TRBJ1-2; abundance: -; d_gene: -; CDR3aa: CASSQVGGYGYTF; CDR3nt: TGTGCCAGCAGCCAAGTGGGCGGGTATGGCTACACCTTC
v_gene: TRBV19; j_gene: TRBJ1-3; abundance: -; d_gene: -; CDR3aa: CASRDSRSGNTIYF; CDR3nt: TGTGCCAGTAGGGACAGCCGCTCTGGAAACACCATATATTTT
v_gene: TRBV5-1; j_gene: TRBJ1-2; abundance: -; d_gene: TRBD1; CDR3aa: CASSSVDRVGGYTF; CDR3nt: TGCGCCAGCAGCTCTGTCGACAGGGTTGGCGGCTACACCTTC
v_gene: TRBV14; j_gene: TRBJ2-1; abundance: once; d_gene: -; CDR3aa: CASSQMDSLIHEQFF; CDR3nt: TGTGCCAGCAGCCAAATGGACAGCCTTATACATGAGCAGTTCTTC
v_gene: TRBV19; j_gene: TRBJ2-7; abundance: -; d_gene: TRBD1; CDR3aa: CASSAGGREQYF; CDR3nt: TGTGCCAGTAGCGCAGGGGGCCGGGAGCAGTACTTC
v_gene: TRBV12-3/TRBV12-4; j_gene: TRBJ1-1; abundance: -; d_gene: -; CDR3aa: CASSRGVDTEAFF; CDR3nt: TGTGCCAGCAGCCGGGGGGTTGACACTGAAGCTTTCTTT
v_gene: TRBV7-6; j_gene: TRBJ2-6; abundance: -; d_gene: -; CDR3aa: CASSLDGYSGANVLTF; CDR3nt: TGTGCCAGCAGCTTAGACGGTTACTCTGGGGCCAACGTCCTGACTTTC